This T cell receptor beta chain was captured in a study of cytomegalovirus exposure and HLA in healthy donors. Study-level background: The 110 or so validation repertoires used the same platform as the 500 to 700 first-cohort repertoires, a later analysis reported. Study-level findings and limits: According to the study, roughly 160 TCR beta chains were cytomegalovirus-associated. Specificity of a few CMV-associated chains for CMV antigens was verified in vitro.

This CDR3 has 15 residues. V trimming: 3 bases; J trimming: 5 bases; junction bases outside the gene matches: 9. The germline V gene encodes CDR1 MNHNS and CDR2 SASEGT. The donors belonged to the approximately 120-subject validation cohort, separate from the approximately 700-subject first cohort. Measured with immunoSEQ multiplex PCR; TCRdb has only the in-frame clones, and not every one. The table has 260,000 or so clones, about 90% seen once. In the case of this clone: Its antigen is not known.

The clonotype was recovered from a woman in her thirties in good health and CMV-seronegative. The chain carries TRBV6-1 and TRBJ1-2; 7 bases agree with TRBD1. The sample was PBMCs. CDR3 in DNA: TGTGCCAGCAGTGATGTGGTGGGACAGTGGTATGGCTACACCTTC. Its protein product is CASSDVVGQWYGYTF.